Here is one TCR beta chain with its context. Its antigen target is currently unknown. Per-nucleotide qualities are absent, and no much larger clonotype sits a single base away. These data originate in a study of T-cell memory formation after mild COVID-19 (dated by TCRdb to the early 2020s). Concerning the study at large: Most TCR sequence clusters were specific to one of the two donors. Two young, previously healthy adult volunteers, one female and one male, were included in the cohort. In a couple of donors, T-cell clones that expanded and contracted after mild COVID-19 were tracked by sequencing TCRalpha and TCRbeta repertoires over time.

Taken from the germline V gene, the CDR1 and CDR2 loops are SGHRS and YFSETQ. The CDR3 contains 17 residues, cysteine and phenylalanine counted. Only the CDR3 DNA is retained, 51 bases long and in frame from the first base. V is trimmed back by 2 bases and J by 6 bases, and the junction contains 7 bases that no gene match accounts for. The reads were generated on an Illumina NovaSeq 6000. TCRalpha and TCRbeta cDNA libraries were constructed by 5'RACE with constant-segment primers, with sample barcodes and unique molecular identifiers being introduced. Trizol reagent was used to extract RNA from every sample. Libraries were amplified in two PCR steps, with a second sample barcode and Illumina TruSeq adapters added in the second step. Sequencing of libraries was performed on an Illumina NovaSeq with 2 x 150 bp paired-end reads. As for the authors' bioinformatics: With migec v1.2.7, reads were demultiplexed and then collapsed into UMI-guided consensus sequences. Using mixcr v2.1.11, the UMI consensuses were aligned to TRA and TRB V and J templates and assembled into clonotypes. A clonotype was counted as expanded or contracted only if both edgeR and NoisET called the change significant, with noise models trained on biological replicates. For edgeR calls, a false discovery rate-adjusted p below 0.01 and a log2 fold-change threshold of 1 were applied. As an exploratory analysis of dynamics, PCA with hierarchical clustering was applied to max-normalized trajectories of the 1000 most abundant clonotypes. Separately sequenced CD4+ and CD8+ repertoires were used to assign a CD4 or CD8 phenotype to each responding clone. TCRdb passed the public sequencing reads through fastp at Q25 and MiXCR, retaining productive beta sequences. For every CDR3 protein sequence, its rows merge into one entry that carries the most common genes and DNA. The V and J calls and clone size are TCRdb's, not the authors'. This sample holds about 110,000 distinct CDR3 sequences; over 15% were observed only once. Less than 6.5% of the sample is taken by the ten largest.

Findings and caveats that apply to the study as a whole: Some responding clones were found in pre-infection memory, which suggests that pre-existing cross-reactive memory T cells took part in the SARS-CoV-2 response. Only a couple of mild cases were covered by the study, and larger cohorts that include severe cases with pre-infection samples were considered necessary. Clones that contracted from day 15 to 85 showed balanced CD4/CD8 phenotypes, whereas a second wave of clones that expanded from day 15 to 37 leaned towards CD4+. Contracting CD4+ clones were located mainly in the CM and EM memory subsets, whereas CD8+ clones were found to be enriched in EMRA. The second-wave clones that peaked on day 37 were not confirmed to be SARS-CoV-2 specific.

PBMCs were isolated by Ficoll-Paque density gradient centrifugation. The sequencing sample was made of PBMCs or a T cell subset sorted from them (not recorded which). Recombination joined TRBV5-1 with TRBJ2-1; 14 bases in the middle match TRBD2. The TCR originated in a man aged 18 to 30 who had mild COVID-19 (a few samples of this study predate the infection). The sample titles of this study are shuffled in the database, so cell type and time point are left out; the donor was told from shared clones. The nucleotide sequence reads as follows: TGCGCCAGCAGCTTAAGACTAGCGGGGGGGCTGGTCAATGAGCAGTTCTTC. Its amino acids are CASSLRLAGGLVNEQFF.